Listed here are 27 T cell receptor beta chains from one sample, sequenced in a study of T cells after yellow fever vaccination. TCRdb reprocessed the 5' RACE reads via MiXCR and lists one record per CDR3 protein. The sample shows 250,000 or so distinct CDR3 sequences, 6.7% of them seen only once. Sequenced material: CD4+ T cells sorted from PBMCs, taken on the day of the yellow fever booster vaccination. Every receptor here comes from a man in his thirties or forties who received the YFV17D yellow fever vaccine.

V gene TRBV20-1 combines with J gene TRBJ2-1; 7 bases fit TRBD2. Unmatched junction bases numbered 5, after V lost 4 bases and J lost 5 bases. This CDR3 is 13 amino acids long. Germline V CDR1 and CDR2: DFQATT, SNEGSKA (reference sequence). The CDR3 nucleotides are TGCAGTGCTACCAGCGGGACCAACAATGAGCAGTTCTTC. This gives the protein CSATSGTNNEQFF.

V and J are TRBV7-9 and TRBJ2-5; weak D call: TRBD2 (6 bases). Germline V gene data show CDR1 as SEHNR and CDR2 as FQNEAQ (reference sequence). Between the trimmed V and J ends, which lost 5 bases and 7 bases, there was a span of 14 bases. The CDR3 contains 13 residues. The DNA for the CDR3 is TGTGCCAGCAGCCCCCCCCCAGCGGGGACCCAGTACTTC. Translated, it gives CASSPPPAGTQYF.

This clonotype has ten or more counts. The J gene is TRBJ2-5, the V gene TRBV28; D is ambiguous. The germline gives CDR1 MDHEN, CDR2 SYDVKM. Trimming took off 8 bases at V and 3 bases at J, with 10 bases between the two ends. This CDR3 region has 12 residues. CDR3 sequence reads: CASGEPKETQYF. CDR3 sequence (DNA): TGTGCCAGCGGAGAACCAAAAGAGACCCAGTACTTC. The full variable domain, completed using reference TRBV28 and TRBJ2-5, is DVKVTQSSRYLVKRTGEKVFLECVQDMDHENMFWYRQDPGLGLRLIYFSYDVKMKEKGDIPEGYSVSREKKERFSLILESASTNQTSMYLCASGEPKETQYFGPGTRLLVL.

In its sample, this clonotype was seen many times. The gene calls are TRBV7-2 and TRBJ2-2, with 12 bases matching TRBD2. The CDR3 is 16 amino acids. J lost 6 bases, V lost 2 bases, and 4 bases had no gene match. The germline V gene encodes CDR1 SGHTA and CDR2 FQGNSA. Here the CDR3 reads CASSLLAGGPSGELFF. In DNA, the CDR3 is TGTGCCAGCAGCTTACTAGCGGGAGGGCCCTCCGGGGAGCTGTTTTTT.

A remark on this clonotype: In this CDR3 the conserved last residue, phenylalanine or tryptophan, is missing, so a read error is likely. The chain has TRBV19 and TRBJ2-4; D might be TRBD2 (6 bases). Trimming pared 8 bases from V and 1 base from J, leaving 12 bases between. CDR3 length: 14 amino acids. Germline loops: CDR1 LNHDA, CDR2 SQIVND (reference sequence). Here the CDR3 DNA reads TGTGCCAGTCTAGCGCCAGGCGCCAAAAACATTCAGTACCTC. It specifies CASLAPGAKNIQYL.

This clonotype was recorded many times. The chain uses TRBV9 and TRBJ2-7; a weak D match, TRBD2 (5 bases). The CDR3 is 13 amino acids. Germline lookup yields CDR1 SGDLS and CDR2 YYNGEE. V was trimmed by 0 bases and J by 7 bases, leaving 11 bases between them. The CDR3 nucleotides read TGTGCCAGCAGCGTAGACCCGGAGGTAGAGCAGTACTTC. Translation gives CASSVDPEVEQYF. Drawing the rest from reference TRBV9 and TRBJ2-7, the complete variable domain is DSGVTQTPKHLITATGQRVTLRCSPRSGDLSVYWYQQSLDQGLQFLIQYYNGEERAKGNILERFSAQQFPDLHSELNLSSLELGDSALYFCASSVDPEVEQYFGPGTRLTVT.

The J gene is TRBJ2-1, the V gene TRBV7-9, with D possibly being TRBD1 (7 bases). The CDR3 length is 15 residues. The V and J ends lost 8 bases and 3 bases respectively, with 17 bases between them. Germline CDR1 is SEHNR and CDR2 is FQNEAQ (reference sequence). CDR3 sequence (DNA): TGTGCCAGCGGCCCTGGGCAGGGGGGCTACAATGAGCAGTTCTTC. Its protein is CASGPGQGGYNEQFF.

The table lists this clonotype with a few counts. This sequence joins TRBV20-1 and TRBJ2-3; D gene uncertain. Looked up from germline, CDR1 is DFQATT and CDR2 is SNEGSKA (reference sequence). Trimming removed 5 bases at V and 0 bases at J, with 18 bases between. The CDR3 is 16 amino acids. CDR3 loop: CSASSPRVESTDTQYF. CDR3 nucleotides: TGCAGTGCTTCCTCCCCCCGCGTCGAAAGCACAGATACGCAGTATTTT.

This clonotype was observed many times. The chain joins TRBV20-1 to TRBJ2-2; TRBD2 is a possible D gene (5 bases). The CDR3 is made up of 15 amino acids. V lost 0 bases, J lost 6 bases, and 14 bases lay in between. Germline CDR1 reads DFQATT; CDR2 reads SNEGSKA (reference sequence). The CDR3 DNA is TGCAGTGCTAGAGATTTCGGAGGCCGCGCCGGGGAGCTGTTTTTT. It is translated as CSARDFGGRAGELFF.

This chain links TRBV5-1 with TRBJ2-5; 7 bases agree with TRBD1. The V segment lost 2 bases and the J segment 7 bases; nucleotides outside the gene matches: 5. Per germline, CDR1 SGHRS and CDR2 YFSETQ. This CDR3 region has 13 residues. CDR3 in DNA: TGCGCCAGCAGCTTTGACAGGGAAGGGACCCAGTACTTC. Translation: CASSFDREGTQYF.

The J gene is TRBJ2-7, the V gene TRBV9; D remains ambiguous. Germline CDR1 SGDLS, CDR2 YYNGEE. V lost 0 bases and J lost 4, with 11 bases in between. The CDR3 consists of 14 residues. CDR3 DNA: TGTGCCAGCAGCGTAGGACCTGAAGCGTACGAGCAGTACTTC. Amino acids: CASSVGPEAYEQYF.

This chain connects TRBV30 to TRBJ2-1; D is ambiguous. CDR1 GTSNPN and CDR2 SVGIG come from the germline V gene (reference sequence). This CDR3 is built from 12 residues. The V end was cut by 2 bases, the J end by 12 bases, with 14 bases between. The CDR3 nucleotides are TGTGCCTGGAGTTTGGTCTCTCGGTTGCAGTTCTTC. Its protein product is CAWSLVSRLQFF. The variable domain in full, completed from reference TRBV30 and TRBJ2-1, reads SQTIHQWPATLVQPVGSPLSLECTVEGTSNPNLYWYRQAAGRGLQLLFYSVGIGQISSEVPQNLSASRPQDRQFILSSKKLLLSDSGFYLCAWSLVSRLQFFGPGTRLTVL.

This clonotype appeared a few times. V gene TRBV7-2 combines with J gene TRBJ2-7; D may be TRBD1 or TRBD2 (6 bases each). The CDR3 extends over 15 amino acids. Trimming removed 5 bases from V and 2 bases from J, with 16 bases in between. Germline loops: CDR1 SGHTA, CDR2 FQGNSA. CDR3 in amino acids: CASSPDPGATYEQYF. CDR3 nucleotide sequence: TGTGCCAGCAGCCCCGACCCGGGGGCGACCTACGAGCAGTACTTC. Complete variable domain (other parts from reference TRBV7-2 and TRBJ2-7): GAGVSQSPSNKVTEKGKDVELRCDPISGHTALYWYRQSLGQGLEFLIYFQGNSAPDKSGLPSDRFSAERTGGSVSTLTIQRTQQEDSAVYLCASSPDPGATYEQYFGPGTRLTVT.

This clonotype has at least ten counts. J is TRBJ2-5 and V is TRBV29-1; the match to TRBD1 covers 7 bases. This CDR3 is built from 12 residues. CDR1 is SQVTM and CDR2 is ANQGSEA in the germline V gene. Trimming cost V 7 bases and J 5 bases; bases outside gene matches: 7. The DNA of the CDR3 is TGCAGCGGTAGGACAGGTGGGGAGACCCAGTACTTC. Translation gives CSGRTGGETQYF.

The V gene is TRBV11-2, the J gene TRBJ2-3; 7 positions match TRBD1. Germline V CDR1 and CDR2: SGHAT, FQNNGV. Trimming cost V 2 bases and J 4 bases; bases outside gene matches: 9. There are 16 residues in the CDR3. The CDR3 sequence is CASSLRVGGSPDTQYF. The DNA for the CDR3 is TGTGCCAGCAGCTTAAGGGTAGGGGGCTCGCCAGATACGCAGTATTTT.

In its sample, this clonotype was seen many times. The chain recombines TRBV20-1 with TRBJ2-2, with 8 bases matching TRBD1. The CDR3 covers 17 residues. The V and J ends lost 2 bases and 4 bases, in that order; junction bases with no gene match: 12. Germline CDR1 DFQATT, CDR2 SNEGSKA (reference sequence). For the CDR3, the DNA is TGCAGTGCTAGATCAGGGGGCGCAGGCTCTCCCACCGGGGAGCTGTTTTTT. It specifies CSARSGGAGSPTGELFF.

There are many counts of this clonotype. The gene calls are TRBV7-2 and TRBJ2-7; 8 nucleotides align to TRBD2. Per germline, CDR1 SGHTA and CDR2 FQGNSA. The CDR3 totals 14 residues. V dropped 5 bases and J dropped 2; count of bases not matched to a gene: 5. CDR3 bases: TGTGCCAGCAGCCGAACTAGCGGTACCTACGAGCAGTACTTC. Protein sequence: CASSRTSGTYEQYF.

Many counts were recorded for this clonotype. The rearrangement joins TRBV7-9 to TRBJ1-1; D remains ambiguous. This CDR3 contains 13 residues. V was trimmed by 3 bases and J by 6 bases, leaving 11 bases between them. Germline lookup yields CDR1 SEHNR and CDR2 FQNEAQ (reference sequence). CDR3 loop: CASSLVGGPEAFF. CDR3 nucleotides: TGTGCCAGCAGCTTGGTCGGAGGGCCTGAAGCTTTCTTT.

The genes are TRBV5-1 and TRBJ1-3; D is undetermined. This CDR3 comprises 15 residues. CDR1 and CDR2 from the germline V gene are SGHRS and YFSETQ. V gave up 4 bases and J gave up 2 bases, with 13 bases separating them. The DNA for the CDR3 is TGCGCCAGCAGCGTCAGTTTTATCCCTGGAAACACCATATATTTT. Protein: CASSVSFIPGNTIYF.

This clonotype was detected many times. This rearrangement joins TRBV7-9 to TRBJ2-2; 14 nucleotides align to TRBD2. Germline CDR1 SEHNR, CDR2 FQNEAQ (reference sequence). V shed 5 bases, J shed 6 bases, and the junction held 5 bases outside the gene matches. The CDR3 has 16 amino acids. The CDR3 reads CASSRGTSGSSGELFF. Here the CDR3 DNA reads TGTGCCAGCAGCCGTGGGACTAGCGGGAGTTCCGGGGAGCTGTTTTTT. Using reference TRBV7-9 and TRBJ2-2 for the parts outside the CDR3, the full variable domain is DTGVSQNPRHKITKRGQNVTFRCDPISEHNRLYWYRQTLGQGPEFLTYFQNEAQLEKSRLLSDRFSAERPKGSFSTLEIQRTEQGDSAMYLCASSRGTSGSSGELFFGEGSRLTVL.

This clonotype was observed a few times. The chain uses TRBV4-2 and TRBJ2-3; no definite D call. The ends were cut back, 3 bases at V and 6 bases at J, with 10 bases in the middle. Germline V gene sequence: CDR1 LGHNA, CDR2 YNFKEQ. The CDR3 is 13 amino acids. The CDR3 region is CASSHEVADTQYF. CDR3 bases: TGTGCCAGCAGCCACGAAGTCGCGGATACGCAGTATTTT.

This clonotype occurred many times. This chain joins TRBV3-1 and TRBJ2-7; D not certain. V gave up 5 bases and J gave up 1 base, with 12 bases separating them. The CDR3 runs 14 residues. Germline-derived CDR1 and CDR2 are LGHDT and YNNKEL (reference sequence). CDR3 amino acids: CASSSRGRSYEQYF. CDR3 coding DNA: TGTGCCAGCAGCTCCCGTGGCCGTTCCTACGAGCAGTACTTC.

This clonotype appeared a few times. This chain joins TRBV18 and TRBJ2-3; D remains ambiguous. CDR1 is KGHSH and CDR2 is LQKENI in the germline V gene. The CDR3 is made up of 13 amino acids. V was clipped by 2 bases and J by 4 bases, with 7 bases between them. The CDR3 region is CASSPSISDTQYF. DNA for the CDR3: TGTGCCAGCTCACCATCCATTTCAGATACGCAGTATTTT.

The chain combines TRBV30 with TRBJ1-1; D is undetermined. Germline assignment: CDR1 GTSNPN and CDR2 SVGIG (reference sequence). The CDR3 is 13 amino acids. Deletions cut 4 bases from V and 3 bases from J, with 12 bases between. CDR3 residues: CAWTKRVDTEAFF. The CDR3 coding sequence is TGTGCCTGGACCAAACGGGTGGACACTGAAGCTTTCTTT. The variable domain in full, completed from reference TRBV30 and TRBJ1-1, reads SQTIHQWPATLVQPVGSPLSLECTVEGTSNPNLYWYRQAAGRGLQLLFYSVGIGQISSEVPQNLSASRPQDRQFILSSKKLLLSDSGFYLCAWTKRVDTEAFFGQGTRLTVV.

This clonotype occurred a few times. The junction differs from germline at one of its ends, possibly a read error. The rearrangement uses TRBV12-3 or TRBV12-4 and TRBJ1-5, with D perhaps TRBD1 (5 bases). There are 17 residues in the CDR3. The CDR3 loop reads CASRTDTTLSSSQPQHF. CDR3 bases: TGTGCCAGCAGGACGGACACAACCTTATCGAGCAGTCAGCCCCAGCATTTT.

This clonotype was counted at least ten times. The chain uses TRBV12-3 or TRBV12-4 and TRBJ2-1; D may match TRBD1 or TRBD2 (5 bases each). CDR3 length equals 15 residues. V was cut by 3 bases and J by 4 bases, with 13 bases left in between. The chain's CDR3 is CASSFGTRTYNEQFF. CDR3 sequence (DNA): TGTGCCAGCAGTTTCGGGACCAGGACGTACAATGAGCAGTTCTTC.

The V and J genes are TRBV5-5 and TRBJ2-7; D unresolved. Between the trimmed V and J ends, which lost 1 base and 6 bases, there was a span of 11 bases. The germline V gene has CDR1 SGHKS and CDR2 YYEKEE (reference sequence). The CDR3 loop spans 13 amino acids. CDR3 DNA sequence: TGTGCCAGCAGCTTGATCCAGCCTACCGAGCAGTACTTC. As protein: CASSLIQPTEQYF.